This T cell receptor beta chain came from a study of post-analysis software for immune sequencing data. Study overall: Secondary progressive, relapsing-remitting and progressive-relapsing multiple sclerosis were among the included disease courses.

Details on this clonotype: Its antigen is undetermined.

Notes on the study in general: For normalized Chao1 diversity, multiple sclerosis patients scored significantly lower than controls did. Patients carried a handful of TRBV segments more frequently than controls did, and TRBV5-6, TRBV5-1 and TRBV20-1 were among them. Samples sharing a preparation batch grouped tightly together when assessed by F measure.

TCR beta cDNA libraries included unique molecular identifiers. The source material, 1 to 10 million T cells, gave rise to 500,000 or so cDNA molecules. MiXCR, run by TCRdb on the PCR reads, gives a single entry per CDR3 protein. The table includes 800,000 to 950,000 distinct CDR3 sequences, around 53% detected once. V shed 3 bases and J shed 2 bases, with 10 bases lying between them. This CDR3 contains 14 residues. Germline V gene data show CDR1 as SGHTA and CDR2 as FQGTGA. Material: blood. The rearrangement uses TRBV7-3 and TRBJ2-5; D uncertain. The receptor's source is a girl under 18 with multiple sclerosis. The CDR3 nucleotides read TGTGCCAGCAGCTTTCGGCCTGGACAAGAGACCCAGTACTTC. Translation: CASSFRPGQETQYF.